One sample yielded the 8 T cell receptor beta chains listed below, sequenced in a study of blood T cell repertoires in COVID-19. The assay was immunoSEQ multiplex PCR, and TCRdb's table has in-frame clones only and misses some. Of 150,000 to 200,000 clones listed, 87% are singletons. Sequenced: peripheral blood. These TCRs come from a woman between 50 and 59 years old with acute or convalescent COVID-19.

The J gene is TRBJ1-1, the V gene TRBV6-5; 7 bases align to TRBD1. Germline assignment: CDR1 MNHEY and CDR2 SVGAGI. The CDR3 length is 15 residues. V shed 4 bases and J 0 bases; nucleotides not matched to a gene: 5. In DNA, the CDR3 is TGTGCCAGCAGTTGGACAGGAGTCATGAACACTGAAGCTTTCTTT. Its protein is CASSWTGVMNTEAFF.

The chain joins TRBV19 to TRBJ2-6; tentative D call: TRBD1 (6 bases). CDR1 and CDR2 (germline): LNHDA, SQIVND (reference sequence). This CDR3 region has 15 residues. Trimming removed 6 bases at V and 0 bases at J, with 9 bases between. For the CDR3, the DNA is TGTGCCAGTAGAAGACAGGTCTCTGGGGCCAACGTCCTGACTTTC. It codes for CASRRQVSGANVLTF.

The V and J genes are TRBV7-8 and TRBJ1-3; D is undetermined. V was pared by 0 bases and J by 0 bases, with 6 bases between. The germline gives CDR1 SGHVS, CDR2 FQNEAQ. The CDR3 consists of 15 residues. CDR3 residues: CASSLAGSSGNTIYF. CDR3 nucleotide sequence: TGTGCCAGCAGCTTAGCGGGCAGCTCTGGAAACACCATATATTTT.

The chain carries TRBV18 and TRBJ1-3; unclear D gene. The germline V and J ends were trimmed by 6 bases and 0 bases, with 9 bases remaining between them. The V gene's germline CDR1 is KGHSH and CDR2 LQKENI. The CDR3 is 14 residues long. As DNA, the CDR3 is TGTGCCAGCTCCCAAGACATCTCTGGAAACACCATATATTTT. Translated, it gives CASSQDISGNTIYF.

This clone was detected a few times. This chain links TRBV6-1 with TRBJ1-2; 7 bases line up with TRBD1. Germline V lookup: CDR1 MNHNS, CDR2 SASEGT. J gave up 6 bases and V 1 base, and 2 bases lay outside the gene matches. The CDR3 runs 13 residues. The CDR3 sequence: CASSEETGHGYTF. DNA of the CDR3: TGTGCCAGCAGTGAAGAGACAGGGCATGGCTACACCTTC.

This clone was detected once. The J gene is TRBJ2-7, the V gene TRBV4-3; D uncertain. Germline assignment: CDR1 LGHNA and CDR2 YSLEER. This CDR3 comprises 13 residues. Trimming removed 0 bases at V and 5 bases at J, with 8 bases between. CDR3 DNA: TGCGCCAGCAGCCAAGAAACTCGCCACGAGCAGTACTTC. Its translation is CASSQETRHEQYF.

V usage is TRBV6-5 and J usage is TRBJ2-7; 9 bases agree with TRBD2. CDR1 is MNHEY and CDR2 is SVGAGI in the germline V gene. V shed 0 bases, J shed 7 bases, and the junction held 7 bases outside the gene matches. The CDR3 spans 15 residues. In DNA, the CDR3 is TGTGCCAGCAGTTACTCTAGCGGGGGTGTCCTGGAGCAGTACTTC. The encoded protein is CASSYSSGGVLEQYF.

CDR3 protein: CASSIGTGGKSPLHF. CDR3 sequence (DNA): TGTGCCAGTAGTATAGGGACAGGGGGTAAATCACCCCTCCACTTT. J is TRBJ1-6 and V is TRBV19; 10 nucleotides match TRBD1. V was clipped by 1 base and J by 10 bases; unmatched bases: 4. The CDR3 is 15 residues long. In germline, CDR1 is LNHDA, CDR2 SQIVND (reference sequence).